This T cell receptor beta chain was sequenced during a study of T cell repertoires in cytomegalovirus infection. Study in general: Public TCR beta signature analysis indicated the presence of both CMV infection and matching HLA type. Notes on the study in general: Clonotypes of TCR beta that were HLA-C-restricted and CMV-specific dominated the ex vivo response.

TCRdb reanalysed the reads using MiXCR and keeps one entry per CDR3 protein. The table includes over 100,000 distinct CDR3 sequences, approximately 28% detected once. Remarks on this clonotype: No antigen is known for it.

Germline CDR1 is MDHEN and CDR2 is SYDVKM. V was clipped by 7 bases and J by 0 bases, with 13 bases between them. This CDR3 region has 14 residues. The clonotype comes from a human donor in good health (CMV status not recorded). Some clones in this sample may be carry-over from other donors' samples. The input for sequencing was CD8+ T cells from cultured PBMCs, taken from culture after CMV antigen stimulation. The V and J genes are TRBV28 and TRBJ2-7, with D uncertain. The CDR3 region is CASKKPGISYEQYF. In nucleotides, the CDR3 is TGTGCCAGCAAAAAACCGGGCATCTCCTACGAGCAGTACTTC.